This is a list of T cell receptor beta chains from one sample in a study of T cell clonotyping in hematopoietic cell transplantation. Produced via immunoSEQ multiplex PCR; TCRdb's table is partial and in-frame only. The sample consists of about 8,000 clones, 75% to 85% of them appearing once. The specimen comprised peripheral blood mononuclear cells, sampled 180 days after allogeneic stem cell transplant. The receptors were gathered from a female patient aged 50-59 years who had an allogeneic stem cell transplant from an unrelated donor, so the T cells may come from the graft donor. Some clones in this sample may be carry-over from other donors' samples. The CDR3 runs from the conserved cysteine through the conserved F or W.

CDR3aa: CASSPYGGTEDYEQYF; v_gene: TRBV18
CDR3aa: CASSSIIRDRNSPLHF; v_gene: TRBV6-6
CDR3aa: CASSYSRTGRVTQYF; v_gene: TRBV6-5
CDR3aa: CASRQRGADTEAFF; v_gene: TRBV19
CDR3aa: CASSPSWGDNQPQHF; v_gene: TRBV6-5
CDR3aa: CASSFQGGLAWEQYF; v_gene: TRBV6-5
CDR3aa: CASSPPGSNQPQHF; v_gene: TRBV7-9
CDR3aa: CASSLAPLAGGKDTQYF; v_gene: TRBV7-2
CDR3aa: CASSLDAQGLAKNIQYF; v_gene: TRBV5-1
CDR3aa: CASSLDRGDTEAFF; v_gene: TRBV27
CDR3aa: CASSFGANEQYF; v_gene: TRBV28
CDR3aa: CATSMGQGVETQYF; v_gene: TRBV15
CDR3aa: CASSLVRYEQYF; v_gene: TRBV28
CDR3aa: CASSPGTGGYEQYF; v_gene: TRBV7-2
CDR3aa: CASSLGTSGTSEQYF; v_gene: TRBV27
CDR3aa: CASSQELERGYTDTQYF; v_gene: TRBV4-2
CDR3aa: CASSRNQETQYF; v_gene: TRBV9
CDR3aa: CASSLGDRDQPQHF; v_gene: TRBV5-1
CDR3aa: CAISDPESYEQYF; v_gene: TRBV10-3
CDR3aa: CASSEWTGTNTEAFF; v_gene: TRBV25-1
CDR3aa: CASTRDGAYTGELFF; v_gene: TRBV11-2
CDR3aa: CASRVPAEAYEQYF; v_gene: TRBV27
CDR3aa: CASSIPDSGELFF; v_gene: TRBV19
CDR3aa: CASSYSMGRQGTQYF; v_gene: TRBV6-6
CDR3aa: CASIWGFYGYTF; v_gene: TRBV2
CDR3aa: CASSSDQGEAYEQYF; v_gene: TRBV11-2
CDR3aa: CASSLVWDTDTQYF; v_gene: TRBV7-9
CDR3aa: CASSELGGAGAPLHF; v_gene: TRBV2
CDR3aa: CASSTATNEKLFF; v_gene: TRBV18
CDR3aa: CASSWDRGSYEQYF; v_gene: TRBV7-2
CDR3aa: CASSGGTGYEQYF; v_gene: TRBV4-3
CDR3aa: CASMSLGQDYEQYF; v_gene: TRBV19
CDR3aa: CASSISTLRETQYF; v_gene: TRBV19
CDR3aa: CASSLALANPSYEQYF; v_gene: TRBV7-9
CDR3aa: CASSLAGTNEKLFF; v_gene: TRBV7-2
CDR3aa: CASSLSPLLGVNYGYTF; v_gene: TRBV7-2
CDR3aa: CASSFGQSSGNTIYF; v_gene: TRBV5-1
CDR3aa: CASSPDRGETQYF; v_gene: TRBV7-3
CDR3aa: CATMTGDPTDTQYF; v_gene: TRBV5-1
CDR3aa: CASSYSSETQYF; v_gene: TRBV6-6
CDR3aa: CASSLSDGPSTDTQYF; v_gene: TRBV27
CDR3aa: CASSLRQGINQPQHF; v_gene: TRBV28
CDR3aa: CASSLDPRGYTF; v_gene: TRBV11-2
CDR3aa: CASKKEGYAYEQYF; v_gene: TRBV27
CDR3aa: CASSQDGGGTGELFF; v_gene: TRBV4-3